Only one count was recorded for the clone carrying this T cell receptor beta chain. The antigen is not known. The record originates from a study of Ad26.COV2.S vaccination and SARS-CoV-2 variants. Sequencing used immunoSEQ multiplex PCR; TCRdb keeps in-frame clones, though not all of them. The sample yields about 470,000 clones, less than 95% seen once. Overall study findings and caveats: Participants given vaccine showed non-spike TCR breadth similar to that of placebo recipients. CD8+ and CD4+ T cells specific for spike reportedly responded with substantial breadth after vaccination.

Sample treatment: approximately 18 received Ad26.COV2.S at low or high dose, single or two shots; about 5 received placebo; per-sample allocation not given. Sampling was performed 63 days after the first vaccine or placebo injection. Recruitment in Boston yielded a donor of adult age, 18-55 years. What was given as vaccine was an Ad26 vector encoding Wuhan-strain SARS-CoV-2 spike. The receptor was derived from a person aged 18-60 years who received the Ad26.COV2.S COVID-19 vaccine or a placebo. This specimen consisted of peripheral blood, obtained in a trial of Ad26.COV2.S vaccine versus placebo.

In DNA, the CDR3 is TGTGCCAGCAGTCGGGACCTCCAAGAGACCCAGTACTTC. This codes for CASSRDLQETQYF. The chain combines TRBV2 with TRBJ2-5; D may correspond to TRBD1 or TRBD2 (5 bases each). V lost 5 bases and J 1 base, leaving 8 bases between the germline ends. Germline values: CDR1 SNHLY, CDR2 FYNNEI. This CDR3 comprises 13 residues.